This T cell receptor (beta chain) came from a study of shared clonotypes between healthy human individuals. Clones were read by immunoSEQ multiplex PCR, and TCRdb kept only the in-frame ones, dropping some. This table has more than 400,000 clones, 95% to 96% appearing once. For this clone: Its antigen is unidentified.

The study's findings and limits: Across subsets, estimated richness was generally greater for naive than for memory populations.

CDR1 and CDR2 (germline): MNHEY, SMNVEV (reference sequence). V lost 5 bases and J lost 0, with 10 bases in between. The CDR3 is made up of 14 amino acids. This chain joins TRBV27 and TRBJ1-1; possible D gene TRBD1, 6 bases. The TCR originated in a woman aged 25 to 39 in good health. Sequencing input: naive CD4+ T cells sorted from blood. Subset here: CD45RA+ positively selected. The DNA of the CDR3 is TGTGCCAGCAGTCCAGACAGGTTGAACACTGAAGCTTTCTTT. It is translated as CASSPDRLNTEAFF.